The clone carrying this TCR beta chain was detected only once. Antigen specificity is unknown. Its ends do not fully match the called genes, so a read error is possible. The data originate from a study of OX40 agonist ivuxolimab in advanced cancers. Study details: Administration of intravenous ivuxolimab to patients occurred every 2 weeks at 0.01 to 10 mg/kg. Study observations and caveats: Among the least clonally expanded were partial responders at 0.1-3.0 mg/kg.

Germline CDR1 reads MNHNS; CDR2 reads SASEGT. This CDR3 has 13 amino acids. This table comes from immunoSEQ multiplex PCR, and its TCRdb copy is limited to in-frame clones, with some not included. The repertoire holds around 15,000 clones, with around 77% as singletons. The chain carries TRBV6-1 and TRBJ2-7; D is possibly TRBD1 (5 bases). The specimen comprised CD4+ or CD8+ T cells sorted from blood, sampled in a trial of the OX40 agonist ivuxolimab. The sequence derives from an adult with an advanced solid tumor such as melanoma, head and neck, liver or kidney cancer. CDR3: CASREGVFYEQYF. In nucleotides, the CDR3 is TGTGCCAGCAGAGAAGGGGTCTTCTACGAGCAGTACTTC.